These 21 T cell receptor beta chains share one sample of origin, sequenced in a study of cytomegalovirus exposure and HLA in healthy donors. It was with 60 Vbeta and 13 Jbeta primers that the PCR ran. Assay: immunoSEQ multiplex PCR; the TCRdb copy retains only in-frame clones and omits some. The table has under 200,000 clones, 77% seen once. The sample consisted of PBMCs. The origin of the receptors is a woman aged 40 to 50 in good health and CMV-seropositive.

V gene TRBV4-2 combines with J gene TRBJ2-5; 9 positions match TRBD2. Matching the DNA end better, TRBJ2-7 makes the J call doubtful. Germline assignment: CDR1 LGHNA and CDR2 YNFKEQ. This CDR3 comprises 15 residues. Here the CDR3 DNA reads TGTGCCAGCAGCCAAGAGATAGCGGGAGCCTACGAGCAGTACTTC. It is translated as CASSQEIAGAYEQYF.

V and J are TRBV11-2 and TRBJ2-7; TRBD1 agrees at 7 bases. The V gene's germline CDR1 is SGHAT and CDR2 FQNNGV. The V and J ends lost 6 bases and 3 bases, in that order; junction bases with no gene match: 8. The CDR3 loop spans 14 amino acids. The CDR3, as DNA: TGTGCCAGCAGGAAGCCGGGACAGCTCTACGAGCAGTACTTC. Protein product: CASRKPGQLYEQYF.

CDR3 in DNA: TGTGCCAGCAGCCACAAAGAGGTCTACGAGCAGTACTTC. Translating it yields CASSHKEVYEQYF. The V gene is TRBV13, the J gene TRBJ2-7; no clear D. CDR1 and CDR2 (germline): PRHDT, FYEKMQ (reference sequence). The CDR3 extends over 13 amino acids. V was trimmed by 5 bases and J by 3 bases, leaving 11 bases between them. The full variable domain, its missing parts supplied by reference TRBV13 and TRBJ2-7, is AAGVIQSPRHLIKEKRETATLKCYPIPRHDTVYWYQQGPGQDPQFLISFYEKMQSDKGSIPDRFSAQQFSDYHSELNMSSLELGDSALYFCASSHKEVYEQYFGPGTRLTVT.

V usage is TRBV7-9 and J usage is TRBJ2-3; a weak D match, TRBD2 (5 bases). Trimming cost V 5 bases and J 1 base, with 25 bases left between them. The CDR3 sequence is 19 residues long. Germline V lookup: CDR1 SEHNR, CDR2 FQNEAQ (reference sequence). CDR3 residues: CASSLFSGSIMFRTDTQYF. The CDR3 DNA follows: TGTGCCAGCAGCCTATTTTCGGGGTCGATTATGTTCCGCACAGATACGCAGTATTTT.

The rearrangement uses TRBV30 and TRBJ2-3; 7 nucleotides align to TRBD2. CDR1 GTSNPN and CDR2 SVGIG come from the germline V gene (reference sequence). There are 14 residues in the CDR3. The V and J ends lost 5 bases and 0 bases, in that order; junction bases with no gene match: 5. As DNA, the CDR3 is TGTGCCTGGTGTAGGGAGGGAAGCACAGATACGCAGTATTTT. This codes for CAWCREGSTDTQYF.

The chain has TRBV27 and TRBJ1-6; the match to TRBD1 covers 7 bases. The CDR3 has 20 amino acids. Germline V gene data show CDR1 as MNHEY and CDR2 as SMNVEV (reference sequence). Trimming cost V 6 bases and J 13 bases; bases outside gene matches: 30. The DNA for the CDR3 is TGTGCCAGCAGATCCGGGACAGAAAAAAGACATAGCAGACTTTGGTCTCCCCTCCACTTT. Protein sequence: CASRSGTEKRHSRLWSPLHF.

For this clone: Within the sample, other DNA sequences also encode this same CDR3. V and J are TRBV18 and TRBJ2-5; 12 bases map to TRBD1. Trimming cost V 6 bases and J 4 bases; bases outside gene matches: 6. The CDR3 covers 15 residues. CDR1 and CDR2 from the germline V gene are KGHSH and LQKENI. The CDR3, as DNA: TGTGCCAGCTCGCCCGGGACAGGGGGCGCAGAGACCCAGTACTTC. Protein: CASSPGTGGAETQYF.

This sequence joins TRBV28 and TRBJ1-3; 8 bases align to TRBD1. This CDR3 spans 19 amino acids. CDR1 is MDHEN and CDR2 is SYDVKM in the germline V gene. After removal of 5 bases from V and 0 bases from J, the junction contained 15 bases not matched to a gene. CDR3 bases: TGTGCCAGCAGTCCCCTGAGGGCAGGGGGCGCCCACTCTGGAAACACCATATATTTT. This gives the protein CASSPLRAGGAHSGNTIYF.

The rearrangement links TRBV5-1 to TRBJ2-7; 8 nucleotides align to TRBD1. Trimming removed 3 bases from V and 6 bases from J; junction bases left unmatched: 5. In germline, CDR1 is SGHRS, CDR2 YFSETQ. The length of the CDR3 is 13 residues. Here the CDR3 DNA reads TGCGCCAGCAGCTCGGGGACAGGACGCGAGCAGTACTTC. Its translation: CASSSGTGREQYF.

The CDR3 region is CAYRQVKEETQYF. The DNA for the CDR3 is TGTGCCTACCGACAGGTGAAAGAAGAGACCCAGTACTTC. This rearrangement joins TRBV5-4 to TRBJ2-5; perhaps TRBD1 as D (6 bases). Per the germline V gene, CDR1 is SGHNT and CDR2 is YYREEE (reference sequence). Trimming removed 10 bases from V and 3 bases from J, with 16 bases in between. The CDR3 spans 13 residues.

This clone came up a few times. The V and J genes are TRBV27 and TRBJ2-3; possibly TRBD1 for D (6 bases). The CDR3 sequence is 15 residues long. Looked up from germline, CDR1 is MNHEY and CDR2 is SMNVEV (reference sequence). V shed 5 bases and J shed 0 bases, with 12 bases lying between them. The CDR3 spells CASSVQGHSTDTQYF. In DNA, the CDR3 is TGTGCCAGCAGTGTGCAGGGGCATAGCACAGATACGCAGTATTTT.

This chain joins TRBV28 and TRBJ2-6; D perhaps matches TRBD2 (5 bases). Trimming removed 3 bases at V and 0 bases at J, with 18 bases between. CDR1 and CDR2 from the germline V gene are MDHEN and SYDVKM. The CDR3 is 19 amino acids. The CDR3 sequence: CASSFILASPNSGANVLTF. The CDR3 DNA reads as TGTGCCAGCAGTTTCATTCTTGCTAGCCCCAACTCTGGGGCCAACGTCCTGACTTTC.

This clone was counted only a few times. The rearrangement joins TRBV6-1 to TRBJ1-5; the D gene is possibly TRBD1 (5 bases). This CDR3 region has 14 residues. CDR1 MNHNS and CDR2 SASEGT come from the germline V gene. V was clipped by 7 bases and J by 7 bases, with 17 bases between them. The CDR3 DNA is TGTGCCAGCACCGTAAGGGGCAGTCCCCAGCCCCAGCATTTT. Translated, it gives CASTVRGSPQPQHF.

The chain recombines TRBV19 with TRBJ2-7; D may be TRBD1 (6 bases). Germline-derived CDR1 and CDR2 are LNHDA and SQIVND (reference sequence). Trimming removed 3 bases at V and 0 bases at J, with 12 bases between. The CDR3 is 15 residues long. The CDR3 loop reads CASSINRDTSYEQYF. CDR3 DNA sequence: TGTGCCAGTAGTATTAATAGGGACACCTCCTACGAGCAGTACTTC. Full variable domain (missing parts from reference TRBV19 and TRBJ2-7): DGGITQSPKYLFRKEGQNVTLSCEQNLNHDAMYWYRQDPGQGLRLIYYSQIVNDFQKGDIAEGYSVSREKKESFPLTVTSAQKNPTAFYLCASSINRDTSYEQYFGPGTRLTVT.

The genes are TRBV5-5 and TRBJ2-1; a possible D gene is TRBD2 (5 bases). This CDR3 spans 14 amino acids. V lost 2 bases and J lost 5, with 11 bases in between. Germline V gives CDR1 SGHKS, CDR2 YYEKEE (reference sequence). CDR3 nucleotide sequence: TGTGCCAGCAGCTTCTATGACGGGAACAATGAGCAGTTCTTC. Translating it yields CASSFYDGNNEQFF.

CDR3 region: CASSLGGTVLYEQYF. In nucleotides, the CDR3 is TGTGCCAGCAGCTTAGGCGGGACAGTTCTCTACGAGCAGTACTTC. The chain links TRBV7-2 to TRBJ2-5; D is perhaps TRBD1 (7 bases). Gene TRBJ2-7 matches the end of the DNA better, so the J call may be wrong. Germline V lookup: CDR1 SGHTA, CDR2 FQGNSA. This CDR3 contains 15 residues.

The chain links TRBV11-2 to TRBJ2-1; tentative D call: TRBD2 (6 bases). The length of the CDR3 is 16 residues. Per germline, CDR1 SGHAT and CDR2 FQNNGV. With 6 bases removed from V and 0 bases from J, the gap between germline ends came to 15 bases. Here the CDR3 reads CASREWRVSSYNEQFF. Written as DNA, the CDR3 is TGTGCCAGCAGGGAGTGGAGGGTAAGCTCCTACAATGAGCAGTTCTTC.

The rearrangement uses TRBV7-7 and TRBJ2-7, with unresolved D. Germline assignment: CDR1 SSHAT and CDR2 FNYEAQ (reference sequence). The germline V and J ends were trimmed by 1 base and 0 bases, with 7 bases remaining between them. The CDR3 sequence is 14 residues long. The CDR3 DNA sequence: TGTGCCAGCAGCTTAGGCGGCCGCTCCTACGAGCAGTACTTC. Its translation is CASSLGGRSYEQYF. The full variable domain, completed using reference TRBV7-7 and TRBJ2-7, is GAGVSQSPRYKVTKRGQDVTLRCDPISSHATLYWYQQALGQGPEFLTYFNYEAQPDKSGLPSDRFSAERPEGSISTLTIQRTEQRDSAMYRCASSLGGRSYEQYFGPGTRLTVT.

The chain uses TRBV27 and TRBJ2-7; D is perhaps TRBD1 (6 bases). V was pared by 5 bases and J by 5 bases, with 16 bases between. The CDR3 consists of 14 residues. Germline-derived CDR1 and CDR2 are MNHEY and SMNVEV (reference sequence). The CDR3, as DNA: TGTGCCAGCAGTCCCCGGACAGTGGGGCACGAGCAGTACTTC. This translates into CASSPRTVGHEQYF.

The chain has TRBV5-4 and TRBJ1-1, with D possibly matching TRBD1 (5 bases). CDR3 length: 14 residues. V was pared by 4 bases and J by 4 bases, with 14 bases between. CDR1 is SGHNT, CDR2 YYREEE, per germline (reference sequence). Written as DNA, the CDR3 is TGTGCCAGCAGCCCCTGGTCAGGGATCACTGAAGCTTTCTTT. It encodes CASSPWSGITEAFF.

In this sample, this clone turned up a few times. Written as DNA, the CDR3 is TGCGCCAGCAGCCAAGGTACAGGGCAAAGAAGATCGGGCTATGGCTACACCTTC. Protein product: CASSQGTGQRRSGYGYTF. The genes are TRBV4-1 and TRBJ1-2; D perhaps matches TRBD1 (6 bases). V lost 1 base, J lost 4 bases, and 22 bases lay in between. Looked up from germline, CDR1 is MGHRA and CDR2 is YSYEKL. The CDR3 runs to 18 residues.